Listed below are T cell receptor beta chains from one sample, sequenced in a study of blood T cells in healthy people across ages. TCRdb redid the calling of the 5' RACE reads with MiXCR, one entry per CDR3 protein. The sample holds about 400,000 distinct CDR3 sequences, 45% to 65% seen once. The specimen sequenced was blood. These receptor sequences come from a man aged 55 to 69 in good health. The CDR3 runs from the conserved cysteine through the conserved F or W. The order of the fields is clone size, V gene, D gene, J gene, CDR3 DNA, CDR3 protein. A D gene is named only where the DNA matches it firmly. Only some rows state a clone size, as once, few, many or a class for expanded clones.

NA	TRBV4-2	NA	TRBJ1-4	TGTGCCAGCAGCCAAGAAGGGGGGAACTATGAAAAACTGTTTTTT	CASSQEGGNYEKLFF
many	TRBV20-1	TRBD2	TRBJ2-1	TGCAGTGCTAGCCCCCTAGCGGGAGGGGGGGAGCAGTTCTTC	CSASPLAGGGEQFF
NA	TRBV27	NA	TRBJ2-1	TGTGCCAGCAGTTTTCTAGACAGACACTCCTACAATGAGCAGTTCTTC	CASSFLDRHSYNEQFF
NA	TRBV30	TRBD1	TRBJ1-6	TGTGCCTGGTCCGGGACAGGGAACTCACCCCTCCACTTT	CAWSGTGNSPLHF
many	TRBV5-1	NA	TRBJ1-1	TGCGCCAGCAGCTTGGGGGGGGGGAAGACTGAAGCTTTCTTT	CASSLGGGKTEAFF
NA	TRBV7-2	NA	TRBJ2-7	TGTGCCAGCAGCCCAAGAGGGGGGAACTCCTACGAGCAGTACTTC	CASSPRGGNSYEQYF
many	TRBV4-2	NA	TRBJ2-4	TGTGCCAGCAGCCAAGAGAGGGGGAGCAACATTCAGTACTTC	CASSQERGSNIQYF
NA	TRBV6-1	NA	TRBJ1-1	TGTGCCAGCAGTGAGGAACAGAACACTGAAGCTTTCTTT	CASSEEQNTEAFF
NA	TRBV2	TRBD2	TRBJ2-5	TGTGCCAGCAGCCCAGGACTAGCGGGGTCGGAGACCCAGTACTTC	CASSPGLAGSETQYF
NA	TRBV4-2	TRBD2	TRBJ2-2	TGTGCCAGCAGCGCTATACTAGCGGGGGCTAACACCGGGGAGCTGTTTTTT	CASSAILAGANTGELFF
few	TRBV28	TRBD1	TRBJ2-1	TGTGCCAGCAGTTTAACTCAAGGGGGCGATGAGCAGTTCTTC	CASSLTQGGDEQFF
NA	TRBV10-3	NA	TRBJ2-7	TGTGCCATCATGGGTCTAGCCGGGGGTTCCGAGCAGTACTTC	CAIMGLAGGSEQYF
NA	TRBV20-1	TRBD2	TRBJ2-5	TGCAGTGCTAGAGATCGAGTGCGGGGGGTTGGGGAGACCCAGTACTTC	CSARDRVRGVGETQYF
NA	TRBV5-5	TRBD1	TRBJ1-1	TGTGCCAGCGAGACAGGGCCTATGAACACTGAAGCTTTCTTT	CASETGPMNTEAFF
NA	TRBV2	NA	TRBJ2-3	TGTGCCAGCAGTGCACTCATGCCCTCCACAGATACGCAGTATTTT	CASSALMPSTDTQYF
few	TRBV15	NA	TRBJ2-3	TGTGCCACCAGCAGCGGGGGCACAGATACGCAGTATTTT	CATSSGGTDTQYF
NA	TRBV12-3/TRBV12-4	TRBD2	TRBJ2-2	TGTGCCAGTACCACCCGAGCGGGGGTAGGCGGGGAGCTGTTTTTT	CASTTRAGVGGELFF
NA	TRBV14	TRBD2	TRBJ2-1	TGTACCAGCAGCCAAGCTAGCGGGGTCTACAATGAGCAGTTCTTC	CTSSQASGVYNEQFF
NA	TRBV6-6	NA	TRBJ2-7	TGTGCCAGCAGCTACTTCGGGACGGAAACCTACGAGCAGTACTTC	CASSYFGTETYEQYF
once	TRBV12-3/TRBV12-4	TRBD2	TRBJ2-7	TGTGCCAGCAGTCGAGCGGGAGCCTACGAGCAGTACTTC	CASSRAGAYEQYF
NA	TRBV10-3	NA	TRBJ2-7	TGTGCCATCGCTTCGGACGGATACAATGAGCAGTACTTC	CAIASDGYNEQYF
NA	TRBV10-3	NA	TRBJ1-6	TGTGCCATCCGTGAGGGAGCCTATAATCCACCCCTTCACTTT	CAIREGAYNPPLHF
few	TRBV12-3/TRBV12-4	NA	TRBJ2-4	TGTGCCAGCAGTTGGGCCGGGGGCGACATTCAGTACTTC	CASSWAGGDIQYF
NA	TRBV4-1	TRBD2	TRBJ2-7	TGCGCCAGCAGCCAAGAGGGGGGGGACTACGAGCAGTACTTC	CASSQEGGDYEQYF
many	TRBV12-3/TRBV12-4	NA	TRBJ2-3	TGTGCCAGCAGTTTCCGGCAGGCAGAAGGGCAGTATTTT	CASSFRQAEGQYF
few	TRBV7-2	TRBD2	TRBJ2-3	TGTGCCAGCAGCGGTAGACTAGCGGGAAGGCGAAGCACAGATACGCAGTATTTT	CASSGRLAGRRSTDTQYF
NA	TRBV10-3	TRBD2	TRBJ2-3	TGTGCCATCAGTGAGTCGAAGCTAAGCGGGAAAACAGATACGCAGTATTTT	CAISESKLSGKTDTQYF
NA	TRBV12-3/TRBV12-4	TRBD2	TRBJ2-5	TGTGCCAGCAGCCCCTCTAGCGGGGGCGCCCCAAAGGGGACCCAGTACTTC	CASSPSSGGAPKGTQYF
NA	TRBV6-6	TRBD1	TRBJ1-1	TGTGCCAGCAGGACAGGGGCCCCGAGTGACACTGAAGCTTTCTTT	CASRTGAPSDTEAFF
few	TRBV4-2	TRBD2	TRBJ2-1	TGTGCCAGCAGCCAAGGGGGACTAGCGGACTCCTACAATGAGCAGTTCTTC	CASSQGGLADSYNEQFF
NA	TRBV7-2	NA	TRBJ2-3	TGTGCCAGCAGCTTCTGGGCCGAAAGGGATACGCAGTATTTT	CASSFWAERDTQYF
few	TRBV27	NA	TRBJ1-6	TGTGCCAGCAGCCCCCGAGCTTTAAATTCACCCCTCCACTTT	CASSPRALNSPLHF
NA	TRBV3-1	NA	TRBJ2-1	TGTGCCAGCAGCCAACGAGCGGGTCAGGGGAATGAGCAGTTCTTC	CASSQRAGQGNEQFF
NA	TRBV29-1	NA	TRBJ2-7	TGCAGCGTTGAATACCGGGACCTCCCACGCGAGCAGTACTTC	CSVEYRDLPREQYF
NA	TRBV7-8	TRBD2	TRBJ2-5	TGTGCCAGCAGCCCTGTCCCGGGGACTAGCGGGGGGGATTCCCAAGAGACCCAGTACTTC	CASSPVPGTSGGDSQETQYF
few	TRBV29-1	TRBD2	TRBJ2-7	TGCAGCGTTACGAAGCGGGGATTTACCGGGAACGAGCAGTACTTC	CSVTKRGFTGNEQYF
NA	TRBV24-1	NA	TRBJ2-1	TGTGCCACCAGTGACCTGATAGGGGAGCAGTTCTTC	CATSDLIGEQFF
NA	TRBV6-1	TRBD1	TRBJ2-2	TGTGCCAGCAGCCTAAGGGGGCTTTATAGGGCGAACACCGGGGAGCTGTTTTTT	CASSLRGLYRANTGELFF
NA	TRBV29-1	NA	TRBJ2-5	TGCAGCGTTAAAGTCGGAGAGACCCAGTACTTC	CSVKVGETQYF
many	TRBV10-1	TRBD1	TRBJ2-7	TGCGCCAGCAGTGAGTCGACTCCACGGGGACAGGGAGGGATCTACGAGCAGTACTTC	CASSESTPRGQGGIYEQYF
NA	TRBV29-1	NA	TRBJ1-2	TGCAGCGTTGTCCCGCTCGGGGGGTCAAACTATGGCTACACCTTC	CSVVPLGGSNYGYTF
NA	TRBV30	NA	TRBJ2-7	TGTGCCTGGAGTGTTTTGAGGGGCCTCGAGCAGTACTTC	CAWSVLRGLEQYF
NA	TRBV11-2	NA	TRBJ2-7	TGTGCCAGCAGCTTAAGCCTGGGGAAAGACGAGCAGTACTTC	CASSLSLGKDEQYF
few	TRBV20-1	TRBD2	TRBJ2-1	TGCAGTGCTAGGAACAGCGGGGTCCCCAATGAGCAGTTCTTC	CSARNSGVPNEQFF
NA	TRBV20-1	NA	TRBJ1-1	TGCAGTGCTAGACCTACTGGAGGGTTCGGCGCTGAAGCTTTCTTT	CSARPTGGFGAEAFF
NA	TRBV5-1	TRBD2	TRBJ2-7	TGCGCCAGCAGCAGTGGACTAGCGGACTCCTCCTACGAGCAGTACTTC	CASSSGLADSSYEQYF
NA	TRBV5-1	TRBD1	TRBJ2-5	TGCGCCAGCAGCCTTAGACAGGGGAAGGAGACCCAGTACTTC	CASSLRQGKETQYF